A selection of T cell receptor beta chains follows, all from one sample in a study of T-cell reconstitution after alpha-beta-depleted transplantation in children. One entry per CDR3 protein, called by TCRdb with MiXCR from the PCR reads. The sample has some 200,000 distinct CDR3 sequences; approximately 10% are singletons. This specimen consisted of PBMCs, obtained before TCRalphabeta/CD19-depleted stem cell transplant. Receptors originate from a child younger than two with acute myeloid leukemia, due to receive a stem cell transplant. Each CDR3 is given with its conserved first and last residue. A D gene is named only where the DNA matches it firmly. The size of a clone is reported for some rows only, either as once, few or many, or as a class for expanded clones.

clone size,D gene,J gene,V gene,CDR3 DNA,CDR3 protein
many,TRBD2,TRBJ2-1,TRBV7-3,TGTGCCAGCAGCTTAGAACTAGCGGGGGGGAATGAGCAGTTCTTC,CASSLELAGGNEQFF
many,NA,TRBJ1-1,TRBV20-1,TGCAGTGCTAGAACGGGACGGACCATGAACACTGAAGCTTTCTTT,CSARTGRTMNTEAFF
few,NA,TRBJ2-7,TRBV2,TGTGCCAGCAGTGGCGGGCTAATACTCTACGAGCAGTACTTC,CASSGGLILYEQYF
many,TRBD2,TRBJ2-7,TRBV5-1,TGCGCCAGCAGCTTGGCTGGATTAGCGGGAGCCTACGAGCAGTACTTC,CASSLAGLAGAYEQYF
NA,NA,TRBJ2-7,TRBV7-2,TGTGCCAGCAGCCTAGGAGGACCCCGGCCCTACGAGCAGTACTTC,CASSLGGPRPYEQYF
many,NA,TRBJ1-5,TRBV10-3,TGTGCCATCTCAACCGGGCTGGGGAATCAGCCCCAGCATTTT,CAISTGLGNQPQHF
many,TRBD1,TRBJ2-7,TRBV12-3/TRBV12-4,TGTGCCAGCAGTTCCGGGACAGGGGCCTACGAGCAGTACTTC,CASSSGTGAYEQYF
many,NA,TRBJ1-2,TRBV12-3/TRBV12-4,TGTGCCAGCAGTTTAAACGGTCAGATTGGTGGCTACACCTTC,CASSLNGQIGGYTF
many,TRBD2,TRBJ2-3,TRBV5-6,TGTGCCAGCAGCAAGACTAGCGGGGGTCGGCATACGCAGTATTTT,CASSKTSGGRHTQYF
many,NA,TRBJ1-1,TRBV29-1,TGCAGCGTCTCAAAGGGGAACACTGAAGCTTTCTTT,CSVSKGNTEAFF
many,NA,TRBJ2-1,TRBV14,TGTGCCAGCAGCCCTTCATGGAACTATGAGCAGTTCTTC,CASSPSWNYEQFF
many,TRBD1,TRBJ1-6,TRBV7-3,TGTGCCAGCAGCTTGACAGGGGCCCTGAATAATTCACCCCTCCACTTT,CASSLTGALNNSPLHF
many,NA,TRBJ2-7,TRBV28,TGTGCCAGCAGTTACAGGGAGGGCGAGCAGTACTTC,CASSYREGEQYF
once,TRBD1,TRBJ2-7,TRBV20-1,TGCAGTGCGGGACAGGGGGCGTACGAGCAGTACTTC,CSAGQGAYEQYF
many,NA,TRBJ1-1,TRBV10-2,TGCGCCAGTTCGTCAGGGCAGAGCAGAACTGAAGCTTTCTTT,CASSSGQSRTEAFF
many,NA,TRBJ1-2,TRBV29-1,TGCAGCGTTGAACACCCAGGGTCAGGTTATGGCTACACCTTC,CSVEHPGSGYGYTF
many,TRBD2,TRBJ2-4,TRBV20-1,TGCAGTGCTAGCGGACTAGCGGGCTTAAAAAACATTCAGTACTTC,CSASGLAGLKNIQYF
NA,TRBD2,TRBJ2-1,TRBV18,TGTGCCAGCTCACCAAGGCTAGCGGAAATAAATGAGCAGTTCTTC,CASSPRLAEINEQFF
many,TRBD2,TRBJ2-7,TRBV27,TGTGCCAGCAGTTTACTAGCGGGCCGTTACGAGCAGTACTTC,CASSLLAGRYEQYF
many,TRBD2,TRBJ2-2,TRBV9,TGTGCCAGCAGCTCCTTACTAGCGACCGGGGAGCTGTTTTTT,CASSSLLATGELFF
many,NA,TRBJ1-1,TRBV12-3/TRBV12-4,TGTGCCAGCAGTTTAGCCGGCCGGGCTTTCTTT,CASSLAGRAFF
many,TRBD1,TRBJ1-1,TRBV5-5,TGTGCCAGCAGCTCGACAGGGTTGGACACTGAAGCTTTCTTT,CASSSTGLDTEAFF
many,TRBD2,TRBJ2-5,TRBV24-1,TGTGCCACCAGTGATGGGACTACGGTAGAGACCCAGTACTTC,CATSDGTTVETQYF
many,NA,TRBJ1-1,TRBV20-1,TGCAGTGCGTTAACCCCCTCAGGTAACGCTTTCTTT,CSALTPSGNAFF
many,TRBD1,TRBJ1-5,TRBV5-1,TGCGCCAGCAGCCCGGGACAGGGGATTTACGGTAGCAATCAGCCCCAGCATTTT,CASSPGQGIYGSNQPQHF
many,NA,TRBJ1-6,TRBV7-8,TGTGCCAGCAGCTTAGGGGGGAGATATAATTCACCCCTCCACTTT,CASSLGGRYNSPLHF
many,NA,TRBJ2-7,TRBV27,TGTGCCAGCAGTCCCACGGGGATATTACGCCGTGAAGGGCAGTACTTC,CASSPTGILRREGQYF
many,NA,TRBJ2-3,TRBV18,TGTGCCAGCTCACCACGTCAGATGGGAGATACGCAGTATTTT,CASSPRQMGDTQYF
many,NA,TRBJ1-1,TRBV2,TGTGCCAGCAGGATGAACACTGAAGCTTTCTTT,CASRMNTEAFF
many,NA,TRBJ2-2,TRBV12-3/TRBV12-4,TGTGCCAGCACCCCGAGGGGGGACAACACCGGGGAGCTGTTTTTT,CASTPRGDNTGELFF
many,NA,TRBJ1-1,TRBV29-1,TGCAGCGTTGAGTTCAACAGGGACACTGAAGCTTTCTTT,CSVEFNRDTEAFF
many,NA,TRBJ1-2,TRBV3-1,TGTGCCAGCAGACCTGGAGGGGGCTATGGCTACACCTTC,CASRPGGGYGYTF
many,NA,TRBJ2-3,TRBV9,TGTGCCAGCAGCGTAGCTAGTAGAACAGATACGCAGTATTTT,CASSVASRTDTQYF
NA,NA,TRBJ2-7,TRBV5-6,TGTGCCAGCAGCTTGTGGACGCATTACGAGCAGTACTTC,CASSLWTHYEQYF
many,NA,TRBJ2-1,TRBV29-1,TGCAGCGGAGCGGCGAACAATGAGCAGTTCTTC,CSGAANNEQFF
many,TRBD2,TRBJ2-7,TRBV27,TGTGCCAGCAGTTTTGGTCTAGCGGACTACGAGCAGTACTTC,CASSFGLADYEQYF
many,NA,TRBJ1-3,TRBV20-1,TGCAGTGCTACCAAGACAGGCTCTGGAAACACCATATATTTT,CSATKTGSGNTIYF
many,TRBD2,TRBJ2-1,TRBV5-6,TGTGCCAGCTGTGCCGCGGGAGGGTTGGGCGACAATGAGCAGTTCTTC,CASCAAGGLGDNEQFF
once,NA,TRBJ2-4,TRBV24-1,TGTGCCACCAGTGCACATGGGAAGGACATCCAGTACTTC,CATSAHGKDIQYF
NA,TRBD2,TRBJ2-7,TRBV7-2,TGTGCCAGCAAGGCGGGAGATAACTCCTACGAGCAGTACTTC,CASKAGDNSYEQYF
many,NA,TRBJ2-5,TRBV5-1,TGCGCCAGCAGCTCTCCAGGCGAGACCCAGTACTTC,CASSSPGETQYF
many,NA,TRBJ1-2,TRBV29-1,TGCAGCGTTGTGGGGCAGGCATATGGCTACACCTTC,CSVVGQAYGYTF
many,NA,TRBJ2-7,TRBV10-3,TGTGCCATCAGTGTAGCAGGGTCCCCCTACGAGCAGTACTTC,CAISVAGSPYEQYF
few,TRBD2,TRBJ2-7,TRBV7-2,TGTGCCAGCAGCTTAGTCGCGGGAGGGCCTGGGGAGCAGTACTTC,CASSLVAGGPGEQYF
many,NA,TRBJ1-1,TRBV5-1,TGCGCCAGCAGCCGAGGAGGGACGAACACTGAAGCTTTCTTT,CASSRGGTNTEAFF
many,TRBD2,TRBJ2-3,TRBV12-3/TRBV12-4,TGTGCCAGCAGTGCCCCACTAGCGGGAGGCCCAGATACGCAGTATTTT,CASSAPLAGGPDTQYF
many,NA,TRBJ2-1,TRBV7-3,TGTGCCAGCAGCTTGGCGGCTAGCGTTTACAATGAGCAGTTCTTC,CASSLAASVYNEQFF
many,NA,TRBJ2-1,TRBV5-1,TGCGCCAGCAGCTCAAGATCTTCAGCCTTTGATGAGCAGTTCTTC,CASSSRSSAFDEQFF
many,NA,TRBJ2-4,TRBV5-1,TGCGCCAGCAGCTGGGGACGGCCCCTAGTCCCCGGGGCCAAAAACATTCAGTACTTC,CASSWGRPLVPGAKNIQYF
many,NA,TRBJ2-1,TRBV20-1,TGCAGTGCAAAGGCCTTGTTGGGGTTCGGTGAGCAGTTCTTC,CSAKALLGFGEQFF
NA,TRBD2,TRBJ2-3,TRBV11-2,TGTGCCAGCAGCTCGAGGACTAGCGGGGGGGCGGATACGCAGTATTTT,CASSSRTSGGADTQYF
NA,NA,TRBJ1-5,TRBV27,TGTGCCAGCAGTTCGATAGGACGGAACAATCAGCCCCAGCATTTT,CASSSIGRNNQPQHF
many,TRBD2,TRBJ2-1,TRBV5-1,TGCGCCAGCAGATTTCTAGCGGGGTCCTACAATGAGCAGTTCTTC,CASRFLAGSYNEQFF
many,NA,TRBJ2-5,TRBV20-1,TGCAGTGCTAGGGAGGGTATCTCACAAGAGACCCAGTACTTC,CSAREGISQETQYF